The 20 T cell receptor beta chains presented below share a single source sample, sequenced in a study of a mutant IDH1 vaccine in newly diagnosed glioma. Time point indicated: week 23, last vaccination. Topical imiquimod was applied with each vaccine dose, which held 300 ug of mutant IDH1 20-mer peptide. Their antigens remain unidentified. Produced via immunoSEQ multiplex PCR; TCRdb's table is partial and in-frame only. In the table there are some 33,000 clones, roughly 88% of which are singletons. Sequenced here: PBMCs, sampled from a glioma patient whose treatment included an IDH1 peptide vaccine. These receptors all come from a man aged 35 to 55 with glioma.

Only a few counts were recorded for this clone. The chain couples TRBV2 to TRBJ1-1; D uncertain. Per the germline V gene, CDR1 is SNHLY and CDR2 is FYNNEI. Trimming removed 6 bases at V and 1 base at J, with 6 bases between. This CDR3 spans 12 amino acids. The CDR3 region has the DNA TGTGCCAGCAGGTGGGCGAACACTGAAGCTTTCTTT. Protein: CASRWANTEAFF.

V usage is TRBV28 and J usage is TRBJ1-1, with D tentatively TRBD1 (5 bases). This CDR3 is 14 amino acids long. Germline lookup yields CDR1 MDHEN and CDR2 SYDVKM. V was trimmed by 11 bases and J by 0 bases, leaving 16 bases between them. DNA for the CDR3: TGTGCCGCCCCGGACGGGACTTTGAACACTGAAGCTTTCTTT. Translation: CAAPDGTLNTEAFF.

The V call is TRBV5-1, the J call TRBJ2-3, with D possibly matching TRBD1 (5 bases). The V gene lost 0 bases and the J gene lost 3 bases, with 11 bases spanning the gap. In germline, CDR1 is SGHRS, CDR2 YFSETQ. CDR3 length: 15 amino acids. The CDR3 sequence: CASSLGHPGTDTQYF. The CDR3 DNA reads TGCGCCAGCAGCTTGGGACACCCAGGGACAGATACGCAGTATTTT.

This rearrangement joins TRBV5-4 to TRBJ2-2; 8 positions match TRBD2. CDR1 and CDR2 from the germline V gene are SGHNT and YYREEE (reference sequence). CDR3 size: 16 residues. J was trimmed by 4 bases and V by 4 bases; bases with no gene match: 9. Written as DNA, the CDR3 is TGTGCCAGCAGCCCGGGAGGGGCGAGAAGCACCGGGGAGCTGTTTTTT. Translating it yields CASSPGGARSTGELFF.

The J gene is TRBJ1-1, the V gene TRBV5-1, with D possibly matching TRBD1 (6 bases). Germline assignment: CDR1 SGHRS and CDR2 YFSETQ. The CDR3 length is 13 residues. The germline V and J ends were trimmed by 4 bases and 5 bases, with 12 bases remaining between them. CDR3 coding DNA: TGCGCCAGCAGCGCTAGGGGGGAAACTGAAGCTTTCTTT. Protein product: CASSARGETEAFF.

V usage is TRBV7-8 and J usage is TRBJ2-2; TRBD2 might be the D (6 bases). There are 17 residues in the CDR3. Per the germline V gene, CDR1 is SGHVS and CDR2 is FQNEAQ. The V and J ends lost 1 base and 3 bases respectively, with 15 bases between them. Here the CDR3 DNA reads TGTGCCAGCAGCTTAGACTTGTTAGCGGAGTACACCGGGGAGCTGTTTTTT. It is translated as CASSLDLLAEYTGELFF.

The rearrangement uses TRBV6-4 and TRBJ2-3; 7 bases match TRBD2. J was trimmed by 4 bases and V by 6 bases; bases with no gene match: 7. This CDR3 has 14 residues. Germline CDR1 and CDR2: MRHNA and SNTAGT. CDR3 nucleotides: TGTGCCAGCAGCGCGGGAGAGCAGGCAGATACGCAGTATTTT. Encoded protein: CASSAGEQADTQYF.

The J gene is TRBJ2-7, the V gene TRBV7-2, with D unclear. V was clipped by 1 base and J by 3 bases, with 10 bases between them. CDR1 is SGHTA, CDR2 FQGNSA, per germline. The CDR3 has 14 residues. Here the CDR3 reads CASSLVQPYYEQYF. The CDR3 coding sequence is TGTGCCAGCAGCTTAGTGCAGCCTTACTACGAGCAGTACTTC.

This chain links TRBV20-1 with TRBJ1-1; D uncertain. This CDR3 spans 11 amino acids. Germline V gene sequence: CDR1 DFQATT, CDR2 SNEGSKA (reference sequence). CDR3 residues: CTSVEGFKAFF. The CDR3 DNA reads TGCACCTCCGTAGAGGGATTTAAGGCTTTCTTT.

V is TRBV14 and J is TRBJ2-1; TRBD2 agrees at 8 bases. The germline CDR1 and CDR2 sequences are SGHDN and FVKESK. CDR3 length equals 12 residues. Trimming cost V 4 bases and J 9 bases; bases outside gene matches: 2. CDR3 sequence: CASSPRGGEQFF. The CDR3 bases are TGTGCCAGCAGCCCCCGGGGGGGTGAGCAGTTCTTC. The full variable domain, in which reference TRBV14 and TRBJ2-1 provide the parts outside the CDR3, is EAGVTQFPSHSVIEKGQTVTLRCDPISGHDNLYWYRRVMGKEIKFLLHFVKESKQDESGMPNNRFLAERTGGTYSTLKVQPAELEDSGVYFCASSPRGGEQFFGPGTRLTVL.

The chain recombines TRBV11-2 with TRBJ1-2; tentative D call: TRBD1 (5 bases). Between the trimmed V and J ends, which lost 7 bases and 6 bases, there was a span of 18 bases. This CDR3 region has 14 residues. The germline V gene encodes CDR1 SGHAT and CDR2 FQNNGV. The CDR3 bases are TGTGCCAGCACCCCGTCGGGCAGGGTCGATGGCTACACCTTC. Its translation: CASTPSGRVDGYTF. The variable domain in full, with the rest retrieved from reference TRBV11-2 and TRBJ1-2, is EAGVAQSPRYKIIEKRQSVAFWCNPISGHATLYWYQQILGQGPKLLIQFQNNGVVDDSQLPKDRFSAERLKGVDSTLKIQPAKLEDSAVYLCASTPSGRVDGYTFGSGTRLTVV.

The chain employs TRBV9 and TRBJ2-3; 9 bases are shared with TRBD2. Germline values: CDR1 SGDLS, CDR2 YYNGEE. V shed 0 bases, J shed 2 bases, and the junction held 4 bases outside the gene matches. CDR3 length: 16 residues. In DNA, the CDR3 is TGTGCCAGCAGCGTAGGGCTAGCGGGATTCACAGATACGCAGTATTTT. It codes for CASSVGLAGFTDTQYF. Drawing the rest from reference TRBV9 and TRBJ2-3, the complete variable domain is DSGVTQTPKHLITATGQRVTLRCSPRSGDLSVYWYQQSLDQGLQFLIQYYNGEERAKGNILERFSAQQFPDLHSELNLSSLELGDSALYFCASSVGLAGFTDTQYFGPGTRLTVL.

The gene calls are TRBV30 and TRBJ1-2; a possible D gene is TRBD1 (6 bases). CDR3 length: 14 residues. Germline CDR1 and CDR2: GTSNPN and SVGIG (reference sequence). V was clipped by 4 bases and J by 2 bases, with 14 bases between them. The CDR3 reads CAWNRVQGNYGYTF. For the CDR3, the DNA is TGTGCCTGGAATCGGGTCCAGGGGAACTATGGCTACACCTTC.

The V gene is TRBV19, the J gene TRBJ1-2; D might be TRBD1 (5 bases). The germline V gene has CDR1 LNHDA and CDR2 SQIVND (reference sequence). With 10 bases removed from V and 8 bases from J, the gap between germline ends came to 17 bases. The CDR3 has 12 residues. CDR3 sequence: CAIDGREAGYTF. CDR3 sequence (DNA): TGTGCCATCGATGGCAGGGAAGCGGGCTACACCTTC.

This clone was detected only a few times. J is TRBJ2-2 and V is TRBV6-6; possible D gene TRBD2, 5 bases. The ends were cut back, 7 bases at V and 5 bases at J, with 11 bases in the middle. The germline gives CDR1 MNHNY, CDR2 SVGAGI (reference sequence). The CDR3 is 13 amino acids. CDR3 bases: TGTGCCAGCAATGGACTTATAACCGGGGAGCTGTTTTTT. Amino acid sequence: CASNGLITGELFF.

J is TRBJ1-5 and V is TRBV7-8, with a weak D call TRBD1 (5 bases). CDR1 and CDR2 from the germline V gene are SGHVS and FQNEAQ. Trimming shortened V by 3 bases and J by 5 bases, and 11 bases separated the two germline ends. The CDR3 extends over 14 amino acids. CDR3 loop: CASSFTGEYQPQHF. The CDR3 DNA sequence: TGTGCCAGCAGCTTTACAGGAGAGTATCAGCCCCAGCATTTT.

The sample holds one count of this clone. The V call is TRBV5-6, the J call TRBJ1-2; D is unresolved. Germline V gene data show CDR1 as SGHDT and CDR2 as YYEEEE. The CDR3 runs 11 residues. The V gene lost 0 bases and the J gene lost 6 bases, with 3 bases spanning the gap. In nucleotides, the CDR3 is TGTGCCAGCAGCTTGGCCGATGGCTACACCTTC. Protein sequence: CASSLADGYTF.

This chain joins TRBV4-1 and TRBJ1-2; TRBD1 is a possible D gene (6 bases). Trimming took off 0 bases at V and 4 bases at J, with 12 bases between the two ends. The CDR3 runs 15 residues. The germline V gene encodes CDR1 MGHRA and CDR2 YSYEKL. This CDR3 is CASSQESGALYGYTF. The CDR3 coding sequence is TGCGCCAGCAGCCAAGAGTCAGGGGCCCTCTATGGCTACACCTTC.

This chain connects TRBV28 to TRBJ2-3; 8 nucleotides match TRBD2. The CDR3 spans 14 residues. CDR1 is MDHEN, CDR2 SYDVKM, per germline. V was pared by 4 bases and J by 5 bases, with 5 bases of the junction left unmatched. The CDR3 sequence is CASSSGLVLDTQYF. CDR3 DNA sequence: TGTGCCAGCAGTTCGGGACTAGTCTTAGATACGCAGTATTTT. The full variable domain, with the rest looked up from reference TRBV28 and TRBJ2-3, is DVKVTQSSRYLVKRTGEKVFLECVQDMDHENMFWYRQDPGLGLRLIYFSYDVKMKEKGDIPEGYSVSREKKERFSLILESASTNQTSMYLCASSSGLVLDTQYFGPGTRLTVL.

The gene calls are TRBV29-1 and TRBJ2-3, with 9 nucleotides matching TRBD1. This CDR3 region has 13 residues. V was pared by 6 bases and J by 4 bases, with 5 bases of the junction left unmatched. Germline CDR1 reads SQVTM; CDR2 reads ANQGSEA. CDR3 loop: CSVYDRGADTQYF. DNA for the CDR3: TGCAGCGTATACGACAGGGGGGCAGATACGCAGTATTTT.